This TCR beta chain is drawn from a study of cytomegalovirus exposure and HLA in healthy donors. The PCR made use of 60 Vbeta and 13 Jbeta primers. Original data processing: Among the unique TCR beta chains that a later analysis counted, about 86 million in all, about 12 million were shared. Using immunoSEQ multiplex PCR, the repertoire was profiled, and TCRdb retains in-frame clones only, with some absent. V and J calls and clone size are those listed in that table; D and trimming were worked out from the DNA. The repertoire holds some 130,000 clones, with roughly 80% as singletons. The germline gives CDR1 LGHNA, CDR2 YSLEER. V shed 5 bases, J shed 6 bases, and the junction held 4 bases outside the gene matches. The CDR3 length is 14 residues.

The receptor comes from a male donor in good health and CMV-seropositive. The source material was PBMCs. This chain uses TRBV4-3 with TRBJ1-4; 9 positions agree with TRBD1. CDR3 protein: CASSFRTGDEKLFF. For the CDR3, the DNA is TGCGCCAGCAGCTTCCGGACAGGGGATGAAAAACTGTTTTTT.